A selection of T cell receptor beta chains follows, all from one sample in a study of shared clonotypes between healthy human individuals. Data came from immunoSEQ multiplex PCR; TCRdb stores just in-frame clones and leaves some out. The sample consists of around 2.5 million clones, 93% of them appearing once. The specimen was naive CD4+ T cells from PBMCs. Every receptor here comes from a man between 18 and 29 years old in good health. Some clones in this sample may be carry-over from other donors' samples. The conserved cysteine and the conserved F or W are not part of the CDR3 here. Each record gives: V gene, J gene, D gene, CDR3 protein. A D gene is named only where the DNA matches it firmly.

v_gene: TRBV27; j_gene: TRBJ1-1; d_gene: -; CDR3aa: ASSFSEELAAF
v_gene: TRBV28; j_gene: TRBJ2-7; d_gene: TRBD2; CDR3aa: ASSYNSGSLYEQY
v_gene: TRBV5-1; j_gene: TRBJ1-2; d_gene: TRBD1; CDR3aa: ASSFGTATNYGYT
v_gene: TRBV6-6; j_gene: TRBJ2-3; d_gene: -; CDR3aa: ASSYGAGISTDTQY
v_gene: TRBV5-1; j_gene: TRBJ2-5; d_gene: TRBD2; CDR3aa: ASSFRGLAGAGETQY
v_gene: TRBV4-1; j_gene: TRBJ2-5; d_gene: TRBD2; CDR3aa: ASSQGTSQGGETQY
v_gene: TRBV18; j_gene: TRBJ1-2; d_gene: TRBD1; CDR3aa: ASSPNRDRGVMNT
v_gene: TRBV15; j_gene: TRBJ2-2; d_gene: -; CDR3aa: ATSIDHSAGTGELF
v_gene: TRBV18; j_gene: TRBJ2-5; d_gene: -; CDR3aa: ASSPDRLQETQY
v_gene: TRBV7-9; j_gene: TRBJ1-4; d_gene: -; CDR3aa: ASRGQAGEKLF
v_gene: TRBV5-1; j_gene: TRBJ2-1; d_gene: -; CDR3aa: ASSLRVTPDEQF
v_gene: TRBV4-1; j_gene: TRBJ1-1; d_gene: -; CDR3aa: ASSPLGGTTEAF
v_gene: TRBV2; j_gene: TRBJ2-7; d_gene: TRBD2; CDR3aa: ASSALAGVSEQY
v_gene: TRBV7-6; j_gene: TRBJ2-2; d_gene: -; CDR3aa: ASSLVYRGRDTGELF
v_gene: TRBV27; j_gene: TRBJ2-1; d_gene: TRBD1; CDR3aa: ASSFRQGVFSYNEQF
v_gene: TRBV4-1; j_gene: TRBJ2-3; d_gene: -; CDR3aa: ASSPGTLSLSTDTQY
v_gene: TRBV28; j_gene: TRBJ1-4; d_gene: TRBD1; CDR3aa: ASSLVQGGEKLF
v_gene: TRBV4-3; j_gene: TRBJ1-2; d_gene: -; CDR3aa: ASSLDAIGTLNGYT
v_gene: TRBV28; j_gene: TRBJ2-2; d_gene: TRBD2; CDR3aa: ASSSRVKREITGELF
v_gene: TRBV27; j_gene: TRBJ2-1; d_gene: TRBD2; CDR3aa: ASRPGLAGRPIYNEQF
v_gene: TRBV21-1; j_gene: TRBJ2-1; d_gene: -; CDR3aa: ASSKEWGGDEQF
v_gene: TRBV7-2; j_gene: TRBJ2-1; d_gene: -; CDR3aa: ASSLGPSSYNEQF
v_gene: TRBV2; j_gene: TRBJ1-5; d_gene: -; CDR3aa: ASKAGNQPQH
v_gene: TRBV4-3; j_gene: TRBJ1-5; d_gene: TRBD1; CDR3aa: ASSRQQGSQPQH
v_gene: TRBV27; j_gene: TRBJ2-1; d_gene: -; CDR3aa: ASSLSAVSSYNEQF
v_gene: TRBV18; j_gene: TRBJ1-5; d_gene: -; CDR3aa: ASSPSVPTNQPQH
v_gene: TRBV28; j_gene: TRBJ1-3; d_gene: TRBD1; CDR3aa: ASSFFRGQFSGNTIY
v_gene: TRBV7-9; j_gene: TRBJ2-7; d_gene: TRBD1; CDR3aa: ASSPSRDRGLEQY
v_gene: TRBV6-5; j_gene: TRBJ2-2; d_gene: -; CDR3aa: ASRRWGRSTGELF
v_gene: TRBV28; j_gene: TRBJ2-1; d_gene: TRBD2; CDR3aa: ASSLLRLAGVPFDEQF
v_gene: TRBV7-9; j_gene: TRBJ1-4; d_gene: -; CDR3aa: ASSAEDEKLF
v_gene: TRBV7-9; j_gene: TRBJ2-7; d_gene: -; CDR3aa: ASSSQLYEQY
v_gene: TRBV7-9; j_gene: TRBJ2-3; d_gene: -; CDR3aa: ASSPGLAADTQY
v_gene: TRBV7-8; j_gene: TRBJ1-1; d_gene: -; CDR3aa: ASSLPGTEAF
v_gene: TRBV19; j_gene: TRBJ1-5; d_gene: TRBD1; CDR3aa: ASSIRQGDQPQH
v_gene: TRBV7-9; j_gene: TRBJ2-7; d_gene: TRBD2; CDR3aa: ASSGGTSGSGQY
v_gene: TRBV5-4; j_gene: TRBJ2-7; d_gene: -; CDR3aa: ASSLSGNSYEQY
v_gene: TRBV7-9; j_gene: TRBJ2-5; d_gene: TRBD2; CDR3aa: ASSSRLAGGDLETQY
v_gene: TRBV14; j_gene: TRBJ2-3; d_gene: TRBD2; CDR3aa: ASSQDMGGANPQY
v_gene: TRBV18; j_gene: TRBJ1-4; d_gene: TRBD1; CDR3aa: ASRQGSGEKLF
v_gene: TRBV30; j_gene: TRBJ1-5; d_gene: -; CDR3aa: AWSRGNQPQH
v_gene: TRBV5-1; j_gene: TRBJ2-2; d_gene: -; CDR3aa: ASSLAAFAGELF
v_gene: TRBV11-3; j_gene: TRBJ2-7; d_gene: TRBD1; CDR3aa: ASSQAGTGDYEQY
v_gene: TRBV28; j_gene: TRBJ1-1; d_gene: TRBD1; CDR3aa: ASSSHRGTEAF
v_gene: TRBV6-6; j_gene: TRBJ1-1; d_gene: -; CDR3aa: ASRPTGNTEAF
v_gene: TRBV28; j_gene: -; d_gene: -; CDR3aa: ASSLGSGLYEQY
v_gene: TRBV4-2; j_gene: TRBJ2-7; d_gene: TRBD2; CDR3aa: ASSQDTSGSGYEQY
v_gene: TRBV2; j_gene: TRBJ2-1; d_gene: -; CDR3aa: ASSEEAGAYEQF
v_gene: TRBV27; j_gene: TRBJ2-5; d_gene: -; CDR3aa: ASSLLTQGGETQY
v_gene: TRBV5-1; j_gene: TRBJ1-4; d_gene: -; CDR3aa: ASSTQGRDEKLF